This T cell receptor (beta chain) was sequenced for a study of tumor-infiltrating lymphocytes in primary liver carcinoma. Regarding the study as a whole: Roughly 7.5-24% of top clones, and no more, occurred in all five tumor regions. The top-250-clone fraction was significantly higher in tumors than in blood (p = 0.039).

The input was 500 ng total RNA; TCR beta cDNA was made from it with a constant-region primer. TCR beta libraries came from three nested multiplex PCR rounds using slightly modified ARM-PCR. Each of the first two PCR rounds ran approximately 11 cycles with TRBV1-TRBV30 forward and C-beta reverse primers. TCRdb recomputed calls from the multiplex PCR reads with MiXCR, one row per CDR3 protein. The profile covers about 190,000 distinct CDR3 sequences, with around 85% appearing a single time and 15% to 20% taken by the ten largest. Total RNA and DNA came together from 20-30 mg of bulk tissue without cell sorting. These patients lived with chronic HBV infection and had never been treated. Germline V gene lookup returns CDR1 MNHEY and CDR2 SVGEGT. Trimming left V 10 bases short and J 2 bases short, with 11 bases between. The CDR3 sequence is 12 residues long. Notes on this clonotype: Its antigen is undetermined.

The chain uses TRBV6-2 or TRBV6-3 and TRBJ1-1; possibly TRBD1 for D (5 bases). The sequence was collected from a man in his forties or fifties with primary liver carcinoma and hepatitis B virus infection. The sequencing input was tumor tissue from primary liver carcinoma. The chain's CDR3 is CANGTRNTEAFF. For the CDR3, the DNA is TGTGCCAATGGGACGCGTAACACTGAAGCTTTCTTT.